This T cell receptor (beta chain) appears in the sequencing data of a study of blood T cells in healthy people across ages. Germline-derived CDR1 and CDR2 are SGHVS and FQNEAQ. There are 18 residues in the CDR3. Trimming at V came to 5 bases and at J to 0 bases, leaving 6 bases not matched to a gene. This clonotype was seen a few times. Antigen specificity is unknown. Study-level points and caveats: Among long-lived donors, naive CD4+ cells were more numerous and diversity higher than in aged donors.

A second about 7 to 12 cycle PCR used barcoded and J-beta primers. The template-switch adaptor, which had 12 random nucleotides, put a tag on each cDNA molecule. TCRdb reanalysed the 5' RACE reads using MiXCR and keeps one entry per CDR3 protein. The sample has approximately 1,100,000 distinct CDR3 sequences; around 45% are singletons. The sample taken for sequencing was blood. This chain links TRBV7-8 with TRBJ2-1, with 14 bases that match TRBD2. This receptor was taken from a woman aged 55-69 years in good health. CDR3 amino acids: CASSPGTSGGSSYNEQFF. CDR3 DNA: TGTGCCAGCAGCCCAGGGACTAGCGGGGGTAGCTCCTACAATGAGCAGTTCTTC.